Each of the 27 T cell receptor beta chains below was sequenced from the same sample in a study of blood T cell repertoires in COVID-19. The table came from immunoSEQ multiplex PCR; TCRdb's copy has only in-frame clones and leaves some out. Of about 87,000 clones in the sample, about 85% were seen once. Sequenced input: peripheral blood. The receptor set was obtained from a woman older than 75 with COVID-19, enrolled during active disease.

V and J are TRBV7-2 and TRBJ2-1; TRBD2 aligns across 7 bases. Germline CDR1 SGHTA, CDR2 FQGNSA. This CDR3 spans 17 amino acids. V trimming: 2 bases; J trimming: 4 bases; junction bases outside the gene matches: 11. The CDR3 loop is CASSLRLGLEAYNEQFF. The CDR3 coding sequence is TGTGCCAGCAGCTTACGTCTTGGACTAGAGGCATACAATGAGCAGTTCTTC.

Worth noting for this clone: The same CDR3 can be traced to other DNA sequences in this sample. The V and J genes are TRBV20-1 and TRBJ1-5; D might be TRBD1 (5 bases). This CDR3 has 11 residues. The germline gives CDR1 DFQATT, CDR2 SNEGSKA (reference sequence). V lost 6 bases to trimming and J lost 4 bases, with 7 bases between them. The CDR3 spells CSAQGNQPQHF. The CDR3, as DNA: TGCAGTGCGCAGGGAAATCAGCCCCAGCATTTT.

CDR3 residues: CASSWGSSYEQYF. The CDR3 region has the DNA TGTGCCAGCAGTTGGGGCAGCTCCTACGAGCAGTACTTC. The gene calls are TRBV27 and TRBJ2-7; a weak D match, TRBD1 (5 bases). Trimming pared 4 bases from V and 0 bases from J, leaving 7 bases between. The CDR3 length is 13 residues. Germline loops: CDR1 MNHEY, CDR2 SMNVEV (reference sequence).

The rearrangement links TRBV6-2 or TRBV6-3 to TRBJ2-5, with 8 bases fitting TRBD2. From germline, CDR1 is MNHEY and CDR2 SVGEGT. V lost 6 bases to trimming and J lost 4 bases; unmatched junction nucleotides: 10. The CDR3 contains 15 residues. CDR3 residues: CASSRGGASTETQYF. The DNA of the CDR3 is TGTGCCAGCAGCCGGGGGGGGGCGTCGACAGAGACCCAGTACTTC.

V usage is TRBV7-2 and J usage is TRBJ2-1, with D hard to call. Germline values: CDR1 SGHTA, CDR2 FQGNSA. The CDR3 totals 16 residues. V was cut by 6 bases and J by 0 bases, with 15 bases left in between. The CDR3 DNA reads TGTGCCAGCAGTTCCCTAGTGGGTATCTCCTACAATGAGCAGTTCTTC. It codes for CASSSLVGISYNEQFF.

This clone was observed a single time. This sequence joins TRBV28 and TRBJ2-4, with 7 bases matching TRBD2. The germline V gene encodes CDR1 MDHEN and CDR2 SYDVKM. Trimming removed 3 bases from V and 7 bases from J; junction bases left unmatched: 12. The CDR3 runs to 16 residues. CDR3 sequence (DNA): TGTGCCAGCAGTTTGGTCCTAGCGGCTGGAGGGAACATTCAGTACTTC. Translation: CASSLVLAAGGNIQYF.

This chain links TRBV21-1 with TRBJ1-5; the table's D call, TRBD1, was not checked against the DNA. TRBV21-1 is assigned pseudogene status. The CDR3 sequence is 17 residues long. This CDR3 is CASSKRHISRGVQPQHF. The CDR3 DNA sequence: TGTGCCAGCAGCAAACGGCATATAAGCAGGGGTGTTCAGCCCCAGCATTTT.

This chain connects TRBV6-5 to TRBJ2-5; D perhaps matches TRBD2 (6 bases). V lost 8 bases to trimming and J lost 5 bases, with 15 bases between them. The CDR3 totals 13 residues. Per germline, CDR1 MNHEY and CDR2 SVGAGI. The CDR3 bases are TGTGCCAGCGGATCGGGGGTACGGGAGACCCAGTACTTC. Translating gives CASGSGVRETQYF.

The V and J genes are TRBV6-6 and TRBJ2-3, with a tentative D call TRBD2 (6 bases). V lost 4 bases to trimming and J lost 10 bases, with 15 bases between them. Germline V CDR1 and CDR2: MNHNY, SVGAGI (reference sequence). The CDR3 spans 13 residues. CDR3 residues: CASSSTPGVSQYF. In DNA form, the CDR3 reads TGTGCCAGCAGTTCGACCCCGGGGGTTTCGCAGTATTTT.

This chain joins TRBV9 and TRBJ2-3; D may be TRBD2 (6 bases). Germline lookup yields CDR1 SGDLS and CDR2 YYNGEE. Trimming stripped 3 bases from V and 9 bases from J, with 17 bases between. CDR3 length: 14 amino acids. In nucleotides, the CDR3 is TGTGCCAGCAGCGCTACGACCTTAGCGGTAACGCAGTATTTT. Translating gives CASSATTLAVTQYF.

The chain couples TRBV28 to TRBJ2-3, with D possibly matching TRBD2 (6 bases). The CDR3 sequence is 14 residues long. Per germline, CDR1 MDHEN and CDR2 SYDVKM. The V and J ends lost 3 bases and 3 bases respectively, with 10 bases between them. CDR3 DNA: TGTGCCAGCAGTTTCGTGGCGGGAACAGATACGCAGTATTTT. As protein: CASSFVAGTDTQYF. Based on the CDR3 plus reference TRBV28 and TRBJ2-3, the full variable domain is DVKVTQSSRYLVKRTGEKVFLECVQDMDHENMFWYRQDPGLGLRLIYFSYDVKMKEKGDIPEGYSVSREKKERFSLILESASTNQTSMYLCASSFVAGTDTQYFGPGTRLTVL.

This chain joins TRBV2 and TRBJ2-1; D remains ambiguous. V lost 2 bases, J lost 7 bases, and 6 bases lay in between. Germline values: CDR1 SNHLY, CDR2 FYNNEI. The CDR3 has 12 residues. CDR3 sequence (DNA): TGTGCCAGCAGTGAACAGGCGAATGAGCAGTTCTTC. Translating gives CASSEQANEQFF.

The rearrangement joins TRBV18 to TRBJ1-2; the D is unclear. V was trimmed by 0 bases and J by 7 bases, leaving 18 bases between them. The germline V gene has CDR1 KGHSH and CDR2 LQKENI. CDR3 length: 16 residues. The CDR3 DNA sequence: TGTGCCAGCTCACCACCCGCTGCCAGGCGAAGTTCTGGCTACACCTTC. As protein: CASSPPAARRSSGYTF.

In DNA form, the CDR3 reads TGTGCCAGCAGTCATCCAGGACAGGGGACCTATGGCTACACCTTC. Protein product: CASSHPGQGTYGYTF. The chain is built from TRBV6-5 and TRBJ1-2; 9 bases align to TRBD1. Germline V gene data show CDR1 as MNHEY and CDR2 as SVGAGI. CDR3 size: 15 residues. The J segment lost 4 bases and the V segment lost 5 bases, leaving 8 bases of the junction unmatched.

The J gene is TRBJ1-1, the V gene TRBV6-4; 7 positions match TRBD1. CDR3 length: 19 amino acids. CDR1 and CDR2 from the germline V gene are MRHNA and SNTAGT. After removal of 2 bases from V and 1 base from J, the junction contained 16 bases not matched to a gene. The CDR3 loop is CASSDRSGQSFGSNTEAFF. The CDR3 DNA is TGTGCCAGCAGTGACCGGTCGGGACAGTCATTCGGGTCGAACACTGAAGCTTTCTTT.

The rearrangement joins TRBV10-3 to TRBJ1-2; 8 bases map to TRBD1. CDR1 and CDR2 (germline): ENHRY, SYGVKD. The J segment lost 7 bases and the V segment lost 8 bases, leaving 15 bases of the junction unmatched. The length of the CDR3 is 15 residues. DNA of the CDR3: TGTGCCATCGGACAGGGAGAGATCTATAGGAGTGGCTACACCTTC. Translation: CAIGQGEIYRSGYTF.

This clone showed up just once. V gene TRBV16 combines with J gene TRBJ2-1, with a tentative D call TRBD2 (6 bases). The V end lost 0 bases, the J end lost 7 bases, and 13 bases lay between the germline ends. CDR1 KGHSY and CDR2 FQNENV come from the germline V gene. The CDR3 has 15 amino acids. DNA of the CDR3: TGTGCCAGCAGCCAATCTCCGGAGGGGTTTAATGAGCAGTTCTTC. It yields the protein CASSQSPEGFNEQFF.

This clone was seen a few times. This chain links TRBV28 with TRBJ1-4; D not certain. Deletions cut 3 bases from V and 7 bases from J, with 12 bases between. Germline-derived CDR1 and CDR2 are MDHEN and SYDVKM. The CDR3 length is 14 residues. This chain's CDR3 is CASSFHSIGEKLFF. The CDR3 coding sequence is TGTGCCAGCAGTTTTCACAGCATAGGTGAAAAACTGTTTTTT.

The V and J genes are TRBV6-5 and TRBJ1-1, with TRBD1 identical over 7 bases. The germline V gene encodes CDR1 MNHEY and CDR2 SVGAGI. This CDR3 has 15 amino acids. V lost 7 bases, J lost 0 bases, and 8 bases stayed unmatched. The CDR3 loop reads CASTRQGTLNTEAFF. CDR3 nucleotide sequence: TGTGCCAGCACGAGACAGGGAACCTTGAACACTGAAGCTTTCTTT.

V gene TRBV18 combines with J gene TRBJ1-3; D ambiguous. The CDR3 extends over 14 amino acids. V was clipped by 2 bases and J by 3 bases, with 8 bases between them. Germline V lookup: CDR1 KGHSH, CDR2 LQKENI. This chain's CDR3 is CASSPEGYGNTIYF. CDR3 DNA: TGTGCCAGCTCACCAGAGGGATATGGAAACACCATATATTTT.

As to this clone: This sample also contains other DNA sequences that code for the same CDR3. This rearrangement joins TRBV9 to TRBJ1-1; D is ambiguous. There are 13 residues in the CDR3. The V gene lost 3 bases and the J gene lost 0 bases, with 6 bases spanning the gap. CDR1 and CDR2 from the germline V gene are SGDLS and YYNGEE. Here the CDR3 reads CASSAGMNTEAFF. The CDR3 DNA is TGTGCCAGCAGCGCGGGAATGAACACTGAAGCTTTCTTT.

The V and J genes are TRBV24-1 and TRBJ2-2; unclear D gene. The V and J ends lost 9 bases and 4 bases respectively, with 11 bases between them. Germline CDR1 KGHDR, CDR2 SFDVKD. The CDR3 consists of 13 residues. Here the CDR3 DNA reads TGTGCCACCGCAAGCGTGTTCACCGGGGAGCTGTTTTTT. Protein: CATASVFTGELFF.

J is TRBJ1-2 and V is TRBV29-1; TRBD1 matches 9 bases. The CDR3 consists of 14 residues. The trim removed 3 bases at V and 7 bases at J, leaving 9 bases unmatched. CDR1 and CDR2 from the germline V gene are SQVTM and ANQGSEA. In DNA, the CDR3 is TGCAGCGTTGACGGGACAGGGAGTTTTCTTGGCTACACCTTC. Translated: CSVDGTGSFLGYTF.

The chain joins TRBV5-4 to TRBJ1-3, with D hard to call. V was shortened by 1 base and J by 2 bases, with 4 bases between the two germline ends. This CDR3 has 13 residues. Germline V gene sequence: CDR1 SGHNT, CDR2 YYREEE (reference sequence). The CDR3 DNA sequence: TGTGCCAGCAGCTTGTTCGCTGGAAACACCATATATTTT. Protein: CASSLFAGNTIYF.

The genes are TRBV5-6 and TRBJ2-3; D not resolved. Germline values: CDR1 SGHDT, CDR2 YYEEEE. V gave up 3 bases and J gave up 0 bases, with 11 bases separating them. The CDR3 spans 15 residues. The CDR3 sequence is CASSYPEASTDTQYF. CDR3 coding DNA: TGTGCCAGCAGCTACCCCGAGGCGAGCACAGATACGCAGTATTTT.

The genes are TRBV6-1 and TRBJ1-4; tentative D call: TRBD1 (5 bases). Trimming took off 1 base at V and 5 bases at J, with 8 bases between the two ends. CDR1 is MNHNS and CDR2 is SASEGT in the germline V gene. CDR3 size: 14 residues. The CDR3 region is CASSEGGANEKLFF. The CDR3 DNA sequence: TGTGCCAGCAGTGAAGGGGGCGCAAATGAAAAACTGTTTTTT.

A single count supports this clone. The rearrangement joins TRBV5-1 to TRBJ2-2; no definite D call. CDR1 is SGHRS and CDR2 is YFSETQ in the germline V gene. The CDR3 is made up of 12 amino acids. Trimming removed 0 bases from V and 7 bases from J, with 4 bases in between. The CDR3 here is CASSLELGELFF. As DNA, the CDR3 is TGCGCCAGCAGCTTGGAGCTCGGGGAGCTGTTTTTT.